This paragraph covers one TCR beta chain sequence. The target antigen is unknown. Here immunoSEQ multiplex PCR was the method, and the copy in TCRdb shows in-frame clones only, minus some. The table has about 1 million clones, under 80% seen once; the top ten hold 1.2% to 1.5%. The source of the sample is a study of shared clonotypes between healthy human individuals. Whole-study findings and limits: The study found about 5% of naive CD4 clonotypes shared across four donors.

Every donor was a Caucasian adult from Nashville, Tennessee. This CDR3 comprises 18 residues. In germline, CDR1 is SNHLY, CDR2 FYNNEI. Trimming took 2 bases from V and 0 from J; bases not matched to a gene: 5. The chain couples TRBV2 to TRBJ2-4, with 12 nucleotides matching TRBD2. This TCR was sampled from a man between 18 and 29 years old in good health. Input material: memory CD4+ T cells sorted from blood. The subset was: CD45RA-negative fraction. The CDR3 DNA sequence: TGTGCCAGCAGTGAAAGGACTAGCGGGGATCTAGCCAAAAACATTCAGTACTTC. Amino acid sequence: CASSERTSGDLAKNIQYF.